This T cell receptor beta chain derives from a study of T cell repertoires in cytomegalovirus infection. Study information: Public TCR beta signatures provided an indication of both CMV infection and a matching HLA type. Points from the study as a whole: The cumulative frequency of public TCR beta families distinguished individuals who carried CMV together with the relevant HLA.

TCRdb fed the reads into MiXCR, producing one record per CDR3 protein. The repertoire includes roughly 630,000 distinct CDR3 sequences, 24% of them detected once, and approximately 8.2% sits in the top ten. This clonotype turned up a few times. As yet, its antigen is unknown. Germline CDR1 and CDR2: SNHLY and FYNNEI. V shed 8 bases and J shed 8 bases, with 13 bases lying between them. CDR3 size: 12 residues. The sequenced material came from CD8+ T cells from PBMCs. This receptor was taken from a human donor in good health (CMV status not recorded). Some clones in this sample may be carry-over from other donors' samples. V is TRBV2 and J is TRBJ2-1; no clear D. The CDR3 DNA is TGTGCCAGCTTGTACAGCATTTATGAGCAGTTCTTC. It specifies CASLYSIYEQFF.